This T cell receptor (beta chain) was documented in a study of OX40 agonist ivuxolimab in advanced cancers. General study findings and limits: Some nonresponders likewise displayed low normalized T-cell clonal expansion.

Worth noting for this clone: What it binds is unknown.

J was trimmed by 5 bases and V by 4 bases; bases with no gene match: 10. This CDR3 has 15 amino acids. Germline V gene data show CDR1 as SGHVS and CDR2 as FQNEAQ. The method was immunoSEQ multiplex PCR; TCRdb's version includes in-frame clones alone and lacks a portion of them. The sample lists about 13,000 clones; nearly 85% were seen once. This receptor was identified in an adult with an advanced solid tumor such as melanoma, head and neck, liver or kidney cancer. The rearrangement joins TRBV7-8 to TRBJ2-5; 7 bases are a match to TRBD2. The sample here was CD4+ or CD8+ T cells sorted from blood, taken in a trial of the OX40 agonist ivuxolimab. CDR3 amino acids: CASSSGGGWGETQYF. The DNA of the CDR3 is TGTGCCAGCAGCTCAGGCGGGGGATGGGGGGAGACCCAGTACTTC. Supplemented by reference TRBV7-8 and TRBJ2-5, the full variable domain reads GAGVSQSPRYKVAKRGQDVALRCDPISGHVSLFWYQQALGQGPEFLTYFQNEAQLDKSGLPSDRFFAERPEGSVSTLKIQRTQQEDSAVYLCASSSGGGWGETQYFGPGTRLLVL.